Sequencing of this T cell receptor beta chain was carried out in a study of blood T cell repertoires in COVID-19. At the level of the study: From the United States, Italy and Spain came samples of acute and convalescent COVID-19.

Authors' processing steps: Nucleated cell number was recorded as an estimate derived from reference gene primer amplification. Using immunoSEQ multiplex PCR, the repertoire was profiled, and TCRdb retains in-frame clones only, with some absent. D and trimming were read from the DNA, whereas the V and J calls and clone size are those reported in that table. The sample holds roughly 100,000 clones, roughly nine tenths seen once. The TCR comes from a man aged 50 or older with acute or convalescent COVID-19. Sequenced material: peripheral blood.

CDR3 bases: TGTGCCAGCAGCTCGGGTCTCGGGGAGACCCAGTACTTC. Translation: CASSSGLGETQYF. The rearrangement uses TRBV11-2 and TRBJ2-5; D is ambiguous. Deletions cut 4 bases from V and 5 bases from J, with 11 bases between. The CDR3 loop spans 13 amino acids. Germline-derived CDR1 and CDR2 are SGHAT and FQNNGV.